One T cell receptor (beta chain) is described in this entry. Original processing methods: ImmunoSEQ gave junction-only sequences without quality scores, so filtering differed. This table comes from immunoSEQ multiplex PCR, and its TCRdb copy is limited to in-frame clones, with some not included. The V and J calls and clone size come from that table; D and trimming were worked out from the DNA. The sample carries some 630,000 clones, approximately 96% recorded once. This sample is drawn from a study of shared clonotypes between healthy human individuals. The naive CD8 fraction comprised CD45RO-negative cells positively selected for CCR7 and excluded terminally differentiated effector memory CD45RA+ cells. The trim removed 6 bases at V and 4 bases at J, leaving 11 bases unmatched. CDR3 length equals 16 residues. Germline CDR1 is MNHEY and CDR2 is SMNVEV (reference sequence).

The source is a young woman in good health. Sequencing was done on a sample of naive CD8+ T cells sorted from blood. This chain joins TRBV27 and TRBJ1-2; 10 bases match TRBD1. CDR3 loop: CASSPGTGARGYGYTF. Written as DNA, the CDR3 is TGTGCCAGCAGCCCCGGGACAGGGGCCCGGGGCTATGGCTACACCTTC.